The present TCR beta chain was sequenced within a study of cytomegalovirus exposure and HLA in healthy donors. It was with 60 Vbeta and 13 Jbeta primers that the PCR ran. Clones were read by immunoSEQ multiplex PCR, and TCRdb kept only the in-frame ones, dropping some. There are about 200,000 clones in the sample; 60% to 85% occur only once, and around 1.6% lies in the top ten. V was pared by 0 bases and J by 1 base, with 4 bases of the junction left unmatched. This CDR3 has 16 residues. The germline V gene encodes CDR1 LGHNA and CDR2 YNFKEQ. General study findings and limits: Several of the most significant clusters appeared linked to common viral pathogens, based on a later analysis.

Comment on this clone: Its target is not known.

The chain has TRBV4-2 and TRBJ2-7; TRBD1 matches at 9 bases. The receptor was derived from a girl aged 10-17 years in good health and CMV-seropositive. The specimen sequenced was PBMCs. CDR3 nucleotides: TGTGCCAGCAGCCAAGACACCGGGACAGGGTCCTACGAGCAGTACTTC. It is translated as CASSQDTGTGSYEQYF.